The clone carrying this TCR beta chain came up a few times. The sample originates from a study of T cells in Graves' hyperthyroidism and ophthalmopathy. Authors of the study amplified TCR beta CDR3 regions from RNA transcripts. The study used the HTBI primer set for a first-round RT-PCR of the TCR CDR3. TCRdb fed the multiplex PCR reads into MiXCR, producing one record per CDR3 protein. The repertoire has 600,000 to 750,000 distinct CDR3 sequences, around 16% of them found once; the top ten carry 15%. The V and J ends lost 8 bases and 12 bases respectively, with 16 bases between them. The CDR3 is 11 amino acids. Germline V gene sequence: CDR1 MNHNS, CDR2 SASEGT.

The chain carries TRBV6-1 and TRBJ1-2, with D possibly being TRBD1 (5 bases). The material sequenced was blood. The sequence was collected from a man aged 45-60 years with Graves' hyperthyroidism. The CDR3 loop reads CASGTRAFHTF. The CDR3 bases are TGTGCCAGCGGGACCCGGGCGTTCCACACCTTC.